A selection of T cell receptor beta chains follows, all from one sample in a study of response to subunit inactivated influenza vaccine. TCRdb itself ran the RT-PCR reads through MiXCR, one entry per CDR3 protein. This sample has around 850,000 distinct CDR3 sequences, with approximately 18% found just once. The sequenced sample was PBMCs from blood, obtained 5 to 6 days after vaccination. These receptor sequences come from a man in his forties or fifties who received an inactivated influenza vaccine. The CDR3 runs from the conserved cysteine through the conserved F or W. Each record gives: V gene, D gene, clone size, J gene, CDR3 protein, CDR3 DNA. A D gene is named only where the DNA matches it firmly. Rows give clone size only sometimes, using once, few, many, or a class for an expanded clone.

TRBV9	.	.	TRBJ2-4	CASSVDRSADIQYF	TGTGCCAGCAGCGTAGACAGATCGGCCGACATTCAGTACTTC
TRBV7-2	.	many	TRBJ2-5	CASSLGEEKTQYF	TGTGCCAGCAGCTTAGGGGAGGAAAAGACCCAGTACTTC
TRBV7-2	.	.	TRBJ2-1	CASSVETGDNEQFF	TGTGCCAGCAGCGTTGAGACAGGTGACAATGAGCAGTTCTTC
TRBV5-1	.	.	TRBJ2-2	CASRGGQNTGELFF	TGCGCCAGCAGAGGCGGACAGAACACCGGGGAGCTGTTTTTT
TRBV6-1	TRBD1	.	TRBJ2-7	CASKQGLSSYEQYF	TGTGCCAGCAAACAGGGGCTAAGTTCCTACGAGCAGTACTTC
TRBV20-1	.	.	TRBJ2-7	CSARDFSEYYEQYF	TGCAGTGCTAGAGATTTTAGCGAGTACTACGAGCAGTACTTC
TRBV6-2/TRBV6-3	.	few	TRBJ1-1	CASKEGQMNTEAFF	TGTGCCAGCAAGGAAGGACAGATGAACACTGAAGCTTTCTTT
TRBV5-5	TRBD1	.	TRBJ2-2	CASSSPGQGKPGELFF	TGTGCCAGCAGCTCACCGGGACAGGGGAAGCCCGGGGAGCTGTTTTTT
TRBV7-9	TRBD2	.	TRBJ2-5	CASSSRTSVETQYF	TGTGCCAGCAGTTCGAGGACTAGCGTCGAGACCCAGTACTTC
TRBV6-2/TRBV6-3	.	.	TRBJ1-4	CASSHGRWNEKLFF	TGTGCCAGCAGCCACGGGCGGTGGAATGAAAAACTGTTTTTT
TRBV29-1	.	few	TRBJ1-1	CSVVVSVNTEAFF	TGCAGCGTTGTGGTCTCGGTGAACACTGAAGCTTTCTTT
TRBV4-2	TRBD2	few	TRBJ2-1	CASSQSGTSSYNEQFF	TGTGCCAGCAGCCAATCCGGGACTAGCTCCTACAATGAGCAGTTCTTC
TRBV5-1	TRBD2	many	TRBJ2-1	CASSLSVTSGSNEQFF	TGCGCCAGCAGCTTGAGTGTGACTAGCGGGAGCAATGAGCAGTTCTTC
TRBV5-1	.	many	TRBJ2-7	CASSLTRQYEQYF	TGCGCCAGCAGCTTGACCAGGCAGTACGAGCAGTACTTC
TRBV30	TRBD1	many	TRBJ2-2	CAWSSGTGHTGELFF	TGTGCCTGGAGTTCCGGGACAGGTCACACCGGGGAGCTGTTTTTT
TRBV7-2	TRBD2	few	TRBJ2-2	CASSFGWTSVHGELFF	TGTGCCAGCAGCTTCGGATGGACTAGCGTGCACGGGGAGCTGTTTTTT
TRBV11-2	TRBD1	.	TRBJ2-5	CATSTGRGRETQYF	TGTGCCACGTCTACTGGCAGGGGGCGAGAGACCCAGTACTTC
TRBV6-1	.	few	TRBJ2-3	CASSSTELLTDTQYF	TGTGCCAGCAGCTCGACTGAGCTGCTCACAGATACGCAGTATTTT
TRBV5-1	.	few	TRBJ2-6	CASSAQVSGANVLTF	TGCGCCAGCAGCGCACAGGTTTCTGGGGCCAACGTCCTGACTTTC
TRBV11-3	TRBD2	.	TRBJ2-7	CASSLRSSGTYEQYF	TGTGCCAGCAGCTTAAGGTCTAGCGGGACCTACGAGCAGTACTTC
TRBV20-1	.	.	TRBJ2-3	CSARWGTDTQYF	TGCAGTGCTAGGTGGGGTACAGATACGCAGTATTTT
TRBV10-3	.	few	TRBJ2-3	CAISRLADTQYF	TGTGCCATCAGTCGTCTGGCGGATACGCAGTATTTT
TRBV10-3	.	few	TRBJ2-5	CAISESAGQETQYF	TGTGCCATCAGTGAGTCGGCGGGCCAAGAGACCCAGTACTTC
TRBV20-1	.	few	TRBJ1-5	CSASGRLNQPQHF	TGCAGTGCTAGCGGCAGGCTCAATCAGCCCCAGCATTTT
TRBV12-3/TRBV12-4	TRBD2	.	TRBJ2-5	CASSPTPGLATPQYF	TGTGCCAGCAGTCCCACCCCGGGACTAGCCACCCCCCAGTACTTC
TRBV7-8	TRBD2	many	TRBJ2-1	CASSYGGGMYNEQFF	TGTGCCAGCAGCTACGGGGGGGGGATGTACAATGAGCAGTTCTTC
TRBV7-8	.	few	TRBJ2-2	CASSIRRTGELFF	TGTGCCAGCAGTATCCGTAGGACCGGGGAGCTGTTTTTT
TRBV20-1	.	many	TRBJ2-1	CSARDSYNEQFF	TGCAGTGCTAGAGACTCCTACAATGAGCAGTTCTTC